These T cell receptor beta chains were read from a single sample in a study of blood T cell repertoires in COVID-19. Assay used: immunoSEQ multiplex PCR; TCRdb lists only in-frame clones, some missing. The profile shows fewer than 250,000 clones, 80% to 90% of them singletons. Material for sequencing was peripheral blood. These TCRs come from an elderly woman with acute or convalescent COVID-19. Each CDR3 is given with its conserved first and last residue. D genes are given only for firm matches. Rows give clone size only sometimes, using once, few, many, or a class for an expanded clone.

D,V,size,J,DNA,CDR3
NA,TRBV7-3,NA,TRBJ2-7,TGTGCCAGCAGCCTTCACAGGGATGGTGAGCAGTACTTC,CASSLHRDGEQYF
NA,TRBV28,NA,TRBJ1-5,TGTGCCAGCAGTCCCCCACAGGTGGAGGGGCCCCAGCATTTT,CASSPPQVEGPQHF
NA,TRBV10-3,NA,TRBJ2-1,TGTGCCATCAATGAGGCGGCGGAGGCAACTGAACGGCAGTTCTTC,CAINEAAEATERQFF
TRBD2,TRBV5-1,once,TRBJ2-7,TGCGCCAGCAGCCCGTGGACAGCGACAGGACGGACTAGCGGGAGAAACTCCTACGAGCAGTACTTC,CASSPWTATGRTSGRNSYEQYF
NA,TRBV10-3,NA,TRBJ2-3,TGTGCCATCAGTACACCTACTAGCCCCGGGAGCACAGATACGCAGTATTTT,CAISTPTSPGSTDTQYF
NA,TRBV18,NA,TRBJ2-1,TGTGCCAGCTCACCACCGTCGGGTGAGCAGTTCTTC,CASSPPSGEQFF
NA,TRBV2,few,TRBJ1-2,TGTGCCAGCATTTCCCAGTCTTACAGGGAGGGTGGCTACACCTTC,CASISQSYREGGYTF
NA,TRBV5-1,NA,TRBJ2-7,TGCGCCAGCACCATCTACGAGCAGTACTTC,CASTIYEQYF
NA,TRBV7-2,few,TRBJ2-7,TGTGCCAGCAGCTTAATGGGCTCCCGGGATTACGAGCAGTACTTC,CASSLMGSRDYEQYF
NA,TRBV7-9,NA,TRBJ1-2,TGTGCCAGCAGCTTAGACAGGAATGGCTACACCTTC,CASSLDRNGYTF
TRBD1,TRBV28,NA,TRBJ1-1,TGTGCCAGCAGTTTGCCTCACAGGGGAGAAGCTTTCTTT,CASSLPHRGEAFF
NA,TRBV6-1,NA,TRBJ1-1,TGTGCCAGCAGTGAAGCCCTACGCGGGGATCGGGCTTTCTTT,CASSEALRGDRAFF
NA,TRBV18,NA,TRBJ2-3,TGTGCCAGCTCACCAGGACAGATCTTCCTTTACACAGATACGCAGTATTTT,CASSPGQIFLYTDTQYF
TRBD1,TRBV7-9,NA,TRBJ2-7,TGTGCCAGCAGCCAAAGGACAGGGAATACCGACGAGCAGTACTTC,CASSQRTGNTDEQYF